This entry is about one T cell receptor beta chain. The antigen remains undetermined. The sample originates from a study of identical twins. Study findings and constraints: Alpha sequences that were out-of-frame and twin-shared showed an excess of low generation probability.

V dropped 5 bases and J dropped 8; count of bases not matched to a gene: 17. The CDR3 extends over 17 amino acids. Germline-derived CDR1 and CDR2 are PRHDT and FYEKMQ (reference sequence). Unique molecular identifiers were present on cDNA, and template switching added a universal primer site. TCRdb re-called the 5' RACE reads through MiXCR, storing one row per CDR3 protein. The sample carries about 200,000 distinct CDR3 sequences, 5% to 7% recorded once. This same sample was also taken into another study, of T cells expressing NK-cell markers. From that paper: CD8+ T cells in a handful of donors included dominant NKG2C+ clonotypes at roughly 1.0-7.5%. In a handful of donors, dominant clonotypes made up roughly 28.3-65% of CD3+CD56-NKG2C+ cells.

Sequenced: CD8+ T cells sorted from blood. The receptor's source is a woman younger than 35 in good health. This chain links TRBV13 with TRBJ2-1; 8 bases are a match to TRBD1. CDR3 sequence: CASSLRLGQDGIDEQFF. The CDR3 region has the DNA TGTGCCAGCAGCCTCAGGCTGGGACAGGATGGAATCGATGAGCAGTTCTTC.